This T cell receptor beta chain was captured by sequencing in a study of T cells in Graves' hyperthyroidism and ophthalmopathy. Amplified TCR beta CDR3 regions derived from RNA transcripts. HTBI primers were the set used in a first-round RT-PCR of the TCR CDR3. TCRdb processed the multiplex PCR reads anew with MiXCR; each CDR3 protein has one entry. Found here are almost 35,000 distinct CDR3 sequences, 45% to 55% of them singletons; the top ten hold more than 25%. Trimming stripped 6 bases from V and 3 bases from J, with 21 bases between. CDR1 is LNHDA and CDR2 is SQIVND in the germline V gene (reference sequence). The CDR3 extends over 17 amino acids. Ten or more counts support this clonotype.

Specimen: blood. The chain combines TRBV19 with TRBJ1-5, with D unresolved. The clonotype comes from a woman in her forties with Graves' ophthalmopathy. For the CDR3, the DNA is TGTGCCAGTAGCATACCCTTTCCGGCGCCGATCAATCAGCCCCAGCATTTT. This gives the protein CASSIPFPAPINQPQHF.